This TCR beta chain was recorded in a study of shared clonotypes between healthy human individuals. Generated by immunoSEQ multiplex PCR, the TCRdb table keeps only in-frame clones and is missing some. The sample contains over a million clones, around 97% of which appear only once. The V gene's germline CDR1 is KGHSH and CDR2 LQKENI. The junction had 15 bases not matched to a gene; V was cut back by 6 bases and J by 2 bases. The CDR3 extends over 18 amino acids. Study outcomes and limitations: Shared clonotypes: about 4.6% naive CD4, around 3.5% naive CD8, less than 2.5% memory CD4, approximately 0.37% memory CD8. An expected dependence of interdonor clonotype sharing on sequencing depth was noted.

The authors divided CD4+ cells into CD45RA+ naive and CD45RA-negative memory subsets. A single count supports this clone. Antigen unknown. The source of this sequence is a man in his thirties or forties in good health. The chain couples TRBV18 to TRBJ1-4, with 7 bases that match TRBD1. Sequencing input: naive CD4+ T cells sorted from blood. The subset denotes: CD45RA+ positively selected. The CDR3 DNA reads TGTGCCAGCTCCCTACAGGGGAGCCGAATTTACACTAATGAAAAACTGTTTTTT. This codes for CASSLQGSRIYTNEKLFF.